The entry that follows covers one T cell receptor beta chain sequence. This sample stems from a study of control samples from healthy donors and cancer patients. V was pared by 5 bases and J by 5 bases, with 16 bases between. The CDR3 runs to 14 residues. CDR1 is WNHNN and CDR2 is SYGVQD in the germline V gene (reference sequence). Using immunoSEQ multiplex PCR, the repertoire was profiled, and TCRdb retains in-frame clones only, with some absent. The profile covers some 410,000 clones, with 80% to 95% appearing a single time and 5% to 8% taken by the ten largest. The TCR originated in a man aged 40-55 years with head and neck cancer. The V and J genes are TRBV10-1 and TRBJ2-7, with D tentatively TRBD1 (6 bases). The sample taken for sequencing was PBMCs. The CDR3 DNA reads as TGCGCCAGCAGTCCCGGGACACTGGTCGACGAGCAGTACTTC. Residues: CASSPGTLVDEQYF.